What follows are 31 T cell receptor beta chains derived from one specimen sequenced in a study of cytomegalovirus exposure and HLA in healthy donors. Vbeta (60) and Jbeta (13) primers were used in the PCR. The table came from immunoSEQ multiplex PCR; TCRdb's copy has only in-frame clones and leaves some out. Seen here are fewer than 40,000 clones, 65% to 90% observed once, and the top ten hold about 3.5%. The source material was PBMCs. Receptors originate from a woman aged 18-35 years in good health and CMV-seronegative.

The V gene is TRBV6-4, the J gene TRBJ2-1; 9 bases fit TRBD2. With V trimmed by 2 bases and J by 6 bases, 5 bases remained unmatched. The germline V gene has CDR1 MRHNA and CDR2 SNTAGT. The CDR3 loop spans 15 amino acids. CDR3 nucleotides: TGTGCCAGCAGTGACCCTAGCGGGGATTCCAATGAGCAGTTCTTC. Encoded protein: CASSDPSGDSNEQFF.

The V and J genes are TRBV27 and TRBJ2-1, with D tentatively TRBD2 (5 bases). The germline gives CDR1 MNHEY, CDR2 SMNVEV (reference sequence). Between the trimmed V and J ends, which lost 8 bases and 2 bases, there was a span of 10 bases. The CDR3 sequence is 13 residues long. The CDR3 protein is CASQSGTYNEQFF. The CDR3 DNA sequence: TGTGCCAGCCAGTCGGGAACCTACAATGAGCAGTTCTTC.

The chain employs TRBV6-5 and TRBJ1-1; D unresolved. Germline V gene sequence: CDR1 MNHEY, CDR2 SVGAGI. The CDR3 covers 14 residues. The V end was cut by 0 bases, the J end by 5 bases, with 10 bases between. The CDR3 here is CASSYSIAGTEAFF. CDR3 DNA sequence: TGTGCCAGCAGTTACTCGATTGCAGGTACTGAAGCTTTCTTT.

The chain carries TRBV6-4 and TRBJ2-1; 9 nucleotides line up with TRBD2. V lost 2 bases to trimming and J lost 7 bases; unmatched junction nucleotides: 3. The CDR3 extends over 14 amino acids. Germline V gene data show CDR1 as MRHNA and CDR2 as SNTAGT. The CDR3 loop is CASSDGLAGNEQFF. As DNA, the CDR3 is TGTGCCAGCAGTGACGGGCTAGCGGGGAATGAGCAGTTCTTC.

The chain joins TRBV19 to TRBJ1-5, with 7 bases that match TRBD1. Per the germline V gene, CDR1 is LNHDA and CDR2 is SQIVND (reference sequence). The CDR3 totals 17 residues. The V segment lost 9 bases and the J segment 7 bases; nucleotides outside the gene matches: 21. CDR3 coding DNA: TGTGCCAGCCTCGCTTCTCCCGACAGGGCACTGGGCCAGCCCCAGCATTTT. Translation gives CASLASPDRALGQPQHF.

The chain carries TRBV28 and TRBJ2-7, with TRBD1 matching 8 bases. Germline CDR1 is MDHEN and CDR2 is SYDVKM. The V gene end was trimmed by 5 bases and the J gene end by 4 bases; junction bases not matched to a gene: 7. CDR3 length: 14 residues. The CDR3, as DNA: TGTGCCAGCAGTCGGACAGGGAAGGCGTACGAGCAGTACTTC. It yields the protein CASSRTGKAYEQYF.

The sample holds one count of this clone. This chain uses TRBV6-5 with TRBJ1-1; no reliable D call. The CDR3 loop spans 15 amino acids. With 4 bases removed from V and 6 bases from J, the gap between germline ends came to 18 bases. Germline V gene sequence: CDR1 MNHEY, CDR2 SVGAGI. CDR3: CASSSSLGPIAEAFF. The CDR3 nucleotides read TGTGCCAGCAGTTCCTCTCTGGGCCCGATAGCTGAAGCTTTCTTT.

The chain uses TRBV9 and TRBJ2-1, with 11 bases lining up with TRBD2. The CDR3 spans 16 residues. The V and J ends lost 3 bases and 6 bases, in that order; junction bases with no gene match: 8. Germline V CDR1 and CDR2: SGDLS, YYNGEE. Here the CDR3 reads CASSEFLSGGANEQFF. CDR3 nucleotides: TGTGCCAGCAGCGAATTCCTTAGCGGGGGGGCCAATGAGCAGTTCTTC.

The CDR3 protein is CASSSTGRNQPQHF. As DNA, the CDR3 is TGCGCCAGCAGCTCGACAGGGAGGAATCAGCCCCAGCATTTT. This chain links TRBV5-1 with TRBJ1-5; TRBD1 aligns across 7 bases. V was clipped by 3 bases and J by 4 bases; unmatched bases: 4. CDR1 is SGHRS and CDR2 is YFSETQ in the germline V gene. The CDR3 totals 14 residues.

This chain joins TRBV28 and TRBJ2-2; 15 positions match TRBD2. V dropped 5 bases and J dropped 2; count of bases not matched to a gene: 12. Germline assignment: CDR1 MDHEN and CDR2 SYDVKM. This CDR3 has 20 residues. The CDR3 region is CASSPIRTSGRALNTGELFF. The DNA of the CDR3 is TGTGCCAGCAGTCCTATTCGGACTAGCGGGAGGGCCTTAAACACCGGGGAGCTGTTTTTT.

The rearrangement joins TRBV18 to TRBJ2-2, with D perhaps matching TRBD1 (7 bases). V was pared by 3 bases and J by 11 bases, with 10 bases between. Germline-derived CDR1 and CDR2 are KGHSH and LQKENI. The CDR3 length is 12 residues. CDR3 in amino acids: CASSPQGGELFF. CDR3 sequence (DNA): TGTGCCAGCTCACCTCAGGGGGGAGAGCTGTTTTTT.

The chain has TRBV29-1 and TRBJ2-3, with a possible D match to TRBD1 (6 bases). CDR3 length: 13 residues. The germline gives CDR1 SQVTM, CDR2 ANQGSEA. Trimming removed 2 bases at V and 5 bases at J, with 11 bases between. The CDR3 DNA follows: TGCAGCGTTGAACAGGGGATCGTAGATACGCAGTATTTT. Translation gives CSVEQGIVDTQYF.

This chain uses TRBV7-8 with TRBJ1-1, with TRBD1 matching 7 bases. The CDR3 has 15 residues. Germline CDR1 reads SGHVS; CDR2 reads FQNEAQ. With 3 bases clipped from V and 5 bases from J, the junction kept 9 bases outside the gene matches. This CDR3 reads CASSFPGQRLTEAFF. The CDR3 DNA reads as TGTGCCAGCAGCTTTCCGGGACAGAGGCTTACTGAAGCTTTCTTT.

The J gene is TRBJ2-2, the V gene TRBV29-1; tentatively, D is TRBD1 (5 bases). The CDR3 is 12 residues long. In germline, CDR1 is SQVTM, CDR2 ANQGSEA. V was trimmed by 4 bases and J by 4 bases, leaving 7 bases between them. The DNA for the CDR3 is TGCAGCGTTGGCAGGGTCACCGGGGAGCTGTTTTTT. Its translation is CSVGRVTGELFF.

This clone was counted only a few times. The V call is TRBV6-6, the J call TRBJ2-1, with D perhaps matching TRBD1 (6 bases). The CDR3 runs 16 residues. Trimming cost V 7 bases and J 7 bases, with 23 bases left between them. The germline V gene has CDR1 MNHNY and CDR2 SVGAGI (reference sequence). CDR3 bases: TGTGCCAGCACCACACGGGTACAGGGTACGGGAAATGAGCAGTTCTTC. It translates to CASTTRVQGTGNEQFF.

V is TRBV5-4 and J is TRBJ2-3, with TRBD1 as a possible D gene (6 bases). CDR1 SGHNT and CDR2 YYREEE come from the germline V gene (reference sequence). Trimming removed 0 bases at V and 2 bases at J, with 10 bases between. The CDR3 spans 15 residues. In nucleotides, the CDR3 is TGTGCCAGCAGCTTGGACCAGGGGTTCACAGATACGCAGTATTTT. This sequence encodes CASSLDQGFTDTQYF.

The V and J genes are TRBV7-3 and TRBJ1-2; maybe TRBD1 (5 bases). The germline CDR1 and CDR2 sequences are SGHTA and FQGTGA. With 2 bases removed from V and 4 bases from J, the gap between germline ends came to 8 bases. The CDR3 contains 13 residues. The DNA of the CDR3 is TGTGCCAGCAGCTTAGGAAGGGGCTATGGCTACACCTTC. Protein: CASSLGRGYGYTF.

V is TRBV7-9 and J is TRBJ2-1; a weak D match, TRBD1 (5 bases). The CDR3 has 16 amino acids. Between the trimmed V and J ends, which lost 1 base and 3 bases, there was a span of 13 bases. The germline CDR1 and CDR2 sequences are SEHNR and FQNEAQ (reference sequence). The CDR3 nucleotides are TGTGCCAGCAGCTTAGGGCAGGGTCTATTCTACAATGAGCAGTTCTTC. It translates to CASSLGQGLFYNEQFF.

The gene calls are TRBV5-5 and TRBJ1-5, with 7 bases fitting TRBD1. Germline lookup yields CDR1 SGHKS and CDR2 YYEKEE (reference sequence). The CDR3 totals 14 residues. After removal of 2 bases from V and 3 bases from J, the junction contained 2 bases not matched to a gene. DNA for the CDR3: TGTGCCAGCAGCTTCGACAGGGTCAATCAGCCCCAGCATTTT. Amino acids: CASSFDRVNQPQHF.

The chain has TRBV25-1 and TRBJ2-3; 9 bases are a match to TRBD2. The CDR3 is 16 residues long. J lost 4 bases, V lost 5 bases, and 10 bases had no gene match. Germline loops: CDR1 MGHDK, CDR2 SYGVNS. Here the CDR3 DNA reads TGTGCCAGCAGTTTAGCGGGGGAGCCCCCCGCAGATACGCAGTATTTT. Its translation is CASSLAGEPPADTQYF.

This clone has only one observation. CDR3 in amino acids: CASSPAGTGEQPQHF. In DNA form, the CDR3 reads TGTGCCAGCAGCCCCGCGGGGACAGGGGAACAGCCCCAGCATTTT. The rearrangement links TRBV5-5 to TRBJ1-5; 10 bases fit TRBD1. Trimming removed 4 bases from V and 7 bases from J; junction bases left unmatched: 8. The CDR3 spans 15 residues. Germline assignment: CDR1 SGHKS and CDR2 YYEKEE (reference sequence).

This chain connects TRBV28 to TRBJ2-2; D is perhaps TRBD1 (6 bases). The CDR3 length is 16 residues. The germline V and J ends were trimmed by 3 bases and 1 base, with 12 bases remaining between them. Per the germline V gene, CDR1 is MDHEN and CDR2 is SYDVKM. The DNA of the CDR3 is TGTGCCAGCAGTTTTGGTCAGGGGTGGAACACCGGGGAGCTGTTTTTT. Translating gives CASSFGQGWNTGELFF.

The rearrangement joins TRBV6-1 to TRBJ2-5; 8 bases agree with TRBD2. The CDR3 contains 14 residues. The junction had 10 bases not matched to a gene; V was cut back by 6 bases and J by 7 bases. The V gene's germline CDR1 is MNHNS and CDR2 SASEGT. In DNA form, the CDR3 reads TGTGCCAGCAGACCGGGACTAGATCTGGGGACCCAGTACTTC. It encodes CASRPGLDLGTQYF.

CDR3 protein: CASSLYQGARPEAFF. In nucleotides, the CDR3 is TGTGCCAGCAGCTTATATCAGGGGGCGCGCCCTGAAGCTTTCTTT. The rearrangement links TRBV7-3 to TRBJ1-1; 8 bases are a match to TRBD1. The J segment lost 6 bases and the V segment lost 2 bases, leaving 8 bases of the junction unmatched. This CDR3 is 15 amino acids long. The germline gives CDR1 SGHTA, CDR2 FQGTGA.

This clone was observed once. The chain couples TRBV18 to TRBJ1-1, with 8 bases lining up with TRBD1. The CDR3 covers 13 residues. Germline V gives CDR1 KGHSH, CDR2 LQKENI. V shed 6 bases, J shed 5 bases, and the junction held 5 bases outside the gene matches. CDR3 DNA: TGTGCCAGCTCTCCCGACAGGGGAACTGAAGCTTTCTTT. It specifies CASSPDRGTEAFF. The entire variable domain, with the rest obtained from reference TRBV18 and TRBJ1-1, is as follows: NAGVMQNPRHLVRRRGQEARLRCSPMKGHSHVYWYRQLPEEGLKFMVYLQKENIIDESGMPKERFSAEFPKEGPSILRIQQVVRGDSAAYFCASSPDRGTEAFFGQGTRLTVV.

The chain has TRBV13 and TRBJ1-5, with D possibly matching TRBD1 (5 bases). Germline CDR1 and CDR2: PRHDT and FYEKMQ (reference sequence). Deletions cut 0 bases from V and 1 base from J, with 10 bases between. The CDR3 runs to 16 residues. The CDR3 nucleotides are TGTGCCAGCAGCTTAGGCCCAGGGCCCAGCAATCAGCCCCAGCATTTT. Amino acids: CASSLGPGPSNQPQHF. The entire variable domain, with the rest obtained from reference TRBV13 and TRBJ1-5, is as follows: AAGVIQSPRHLIKEKRETATLKCYPIPRHDTVYWYQQGPGQDPQFLISFYEKMQSDKGSIPDRFSAQQFSDYHSELNMSSLELGDSALYFCASSLGPGPSNQPQHFGDGTRLSIL.

The chain uses TRBV9 and TRBJ2-3; possibly TRBD2 for D (5 bases). The V gene lost 0 bases and the J gene lost 2 bases, with 13 bases spanning the gap. This CDR3 is 16 amino acids long. Germline lookup yields CDR1 SGDLS and CDR2 YYNGEE. As DNA, the CDR3 is TGTGCCAGCAGCGTAGGGGGAGCAAAATTCACAGATACGCAGTATTTT. This codes for CASSVGGAKFTDTQYF.

The chain is built from TRBV20-1 and TRBJ2-1, with D possibly matching TRBD1 (6 bases). Germline V CDR1 and CDR2: DFQATT, SNEGSKA (reference sequence). The CDR3 is made up of 10 amino acids. The V and J ends lost 6 bases and 10 bases respectively, with 10 bases between them. CDR3 region: CSAYRDEQFF. The CDR3 bases are TGCAGTGCCTACAGGGACGAGCAGTTCTTC.

J is TRBJ2-7 and V is TRBV6-1, with 9 bases that match TRBD2. The CDR3 contains 15 residues. With 4 bases clipped from V and 4 bases from J, the junction kept 8 bases outside the gene matches. CDR1 and CDR2 from the germline V gene are MNHNS and SASEGT. The CDR3 reads CASSASGTDLYEQYF. The CDR3, as DNA: TGTGCCAGCAGTGCTAGCGGGACGGATCTTTACGAGCAGTACTTC.

This rearrangement joins TRBV19 to TRBJ1-6; no reliable D call. Germline values: CDR1 LNHDA, CDR2 SQIVND (reference sequence). The CDR3 length is 13 residues. V was shortened by 7 bases and J by 9 bases, with 13 bases between the two germline ends. CDR3 protein: CASTDVAGSPLHF. DNA for the CDR3: TGTGCCAGTACTGACGTGGCAGGTTCACCCCTCCACTTT.

This chain links TRBV5-4 with TRBJ1-2; D is perhaps TRBD1 (6 bases). The CDR3 consists of 14 residues. Germline CDR1 and CDR2: SGHNT and YYREEE (reference sequence). The V end lost 3 bases, the J end lost 8 bases, and 17 bases lay between the germline ends. The CDR3 coding sequence is TGTGCCAGCAGCTCGGACAGCGCCGGGTGGGGCTACACCTTC. It translates to CASSSDSAGWGYTF.